The clone carrying this T cell receptor (beta chain) was detected only a few times. The data were produced by immunoSEQ multiplex PCR, yet TCRdb's version contains in-frame clones alone and is incomplete. The data show about 400,000 clones, roughly nine tenths seen once. V was clipped by 6 bases and J by 0 bases, with 12 bases between them. There are 16 residues in the CDR3. CDR1 and CDR2 from the germline V gene are WSHSY and SAAADI. The data stem from a study of Ad26.COV2.S vaccination and SARS-CoV-2 variants. Study as a whole: It was the COV1001 Ad26.COV2.S trial arm that included the donor. In the study, Ad26.COV2.S was injected intramuscularly once, or twice 56 days apart.

Treatment noted: about 20 received Ad26.COV2.S at low or high dose, single or two shots; five or six received placebo; per-sample allocation not given. Specimens were obtained on day 63 following the first vaccine or placebo injection. This chain joins TRBV10-2 and TRBJ1-6; no clear D gene. The receptor was isolated from a person between 18 and 65 years old who received the Ad26.COV2.S COVID-19 vaccine or a placebo. Material: peripheral blood, obtained in a trial of Ad26.COV2.S vaccine versus placebo. The CDR3 sequence: CASSPIAGSYNSPLHF. CDR3 nucleotide sequence: TGCGCCAGCAGCCCGATTGCTGGCTCCTATAATTCACCCCTCCACTTT.